This section outlines one T cell receptor (beta chain) sequence together with its context. For each extraction, RNA and DNA were obtained together from 20-30 mg of unsorted bulk tissue. The patients had histopathologically diagnosed primary liver carcinoma, and their disease was treated by surgical resection. Total RNA (approximately 500 ng) served as template for TCR beta cDNA synthesis primed by a constant-region primer. Nested multiplex PCR, run for three rounds with slightly modified ARM-PCR, yielded TCR beta libraries. Forward primers for TRBV1-TRBV30 and a C-beta reverse primer served the first two PCR rounds, at roughly 10 cycles each. One entry per CDR3 protein, called by TCRdb with MiXCR from the multiplex PCR reads. The data show approximately 110,000 distinct CDR3 sequences, with 55% to 75% seen just once and about 8% held by the top ten. The sample comes from a study of tumor-infiltrating lymphocytes in primary liver carcinoma. Study-level information: Regardless of tissue type, samples showed similar yields of roughly 3.5 to 7.5 million productive TCRbeta reads.

The CDR3 runs 16 residues. V lost 0 bases, J lost 8 bases, and 19 bases lay in between. The V gene's germline CDR1 is SGHAT and CDR2 FQNNGV. The source material was liver tumor tissue from sampling region 3. The subset denotes: tumor region T3, left-lateral pole. This sequence joins TRBV11-2 and TRBJ1-2; D gene uncertain. The source of this sequence is a woman aged 60-75 years with primary liver carcinoma and hepatitis B virus infection. The CDR3 spells CASSLDSVAYSRGYTF. The CDR3 nucleotides are TGTGCCAGCAGCTTAGATTCGGTAGCTTATTCTCGAGGCTACACCTTC.